Presented here are 5 T cell receptor beta chains from one specimen sequenced in a study of Graves' ophthalmopathy and Graves' hyperthyroidism. TCR beta CDR3 regions were amplified from RNA transcripts. Second-round multiplex PCR came after a first-round RT-PCR that employed HTBI primers. Each CDR3 protein gets one entry after TCRdb re-called the multiplex PCR reads with MiXCR. The sample carries 400,000 to 450,000 distinct CDR3 sequences, around 20% recorded once. The sequenced sample was peripheral blood. The receptors here all came from a woman aged 18 to 35 with stable Graves' hyperthyroidism.

This clonotype was detected many times. The rearrangement links TRBV9 to TRBJ2-5; perhaps TRBD1 as D (5 bases). Germline loops: CDR1 SGDLS, CDR2 YYNGEE. The V gene lost 0 bases and the J gene lost 5 bases, with 14 bases spanning the gap. CDR3 length: 15 residues. CDR3 bases: TGTGCCAGCAGCGTAGCTGCGACGTCAGGGGAGACCCAGTACTTC. It translates to CASSVAATSGETQYF.

This clonotype has a count of ten or more. The rearrangement links TRBV6-1 to TRBJ2-6, with unresolved D. The CDR3 extends over 14 amino acids. The ends were cut back, 4 bases at V and 1 base at J, with 5 bases in the middle. Germline CDR1 is MNHNS and CDR2 is SASEGT. This chain's CDR3 is CASSVASGANVLTF. CDR3 nucleotides: TGTGCCAGCAGTGTAGCATCTGGGGCCAACGTCCTGACTTTC.

This clonotype was observed many times. This chain uses TRBV28 with TRBJ1-5, with D perhaps TRBD1 (6 bases). V lost 6 bases to trimming and J lost 5 bases, with 14 bases between them. This CDR3 is built from 14 residues. Germline assignment: CDR1 MDHEN and CDR2 SYDVKM. The CDR3 DNA sequence: TGTGCCAGCAGCCAAGGGGGGGGCGATCAGCCCCAGCATTTT. Its translation: CASSQGGGDQPQHF.

V gene TRBV24-1 combines with J gene TRBJ2-7, with TRBD1 as a possible D gene (6 bases). There are 14 residues in the CDR3. Trimming stripped 10 bases from V and 2 bases from J, with 17 bases between. Germline CDR1 reads KGHDR; CDR2 reads SFDVKD. The CDR3, as DNA: TGTGCCACGCAGGGGTCGGGCAGGGCCTACGAGCAGTACTTC. This sequence encodes CATQGSGRAYEQYF.

The table lists this clonotype with many counts. The chain couples TRBV12-3 or TRBV12-4 to TRBJ2-7; 14 bases agree with TRBD2. CDR3 length equals 17 residues. Trimming removed 0 bases from V and 2 bases from J; junction bases left unmatched: 3. The chain's CDR3 is CASSLAGLAGVAYEQYF. The CDR3 bases are TGTGCCAGCAGTTTAGCGGGACTAGCGGGAGTTGCCTACGAGCAGTACTTC.